Listed below are T cell receptor beta chains from one sample, sequenced in a study of T cell responses to AZD1222 COVID-19 vaccine. Here immunoSEQ multiplex PCR was the method, and the copy in TCRdb shows in-frame clones only, minus some. The sample consists of 20,000 or so clones, roughly 83% of them appearing once. Sequenced here: peripheral blood, sampled 28 days after the second AZD1222 dose. Receptor source: an adult who received the AZD1222 COVID-19 vaccine. Both conserved end residues are part of each CDR3. A D gene is named only where the DNA matches it firmly. Only some rows state a clone size, as once, few, many or a class for expanded clones.

TRBV25-1	-	TRBJ2-3	once	CASSVTGTDTQYF	TGTGCCAGCAGCGTGACAGGCACAGATACGCAGTATTTT
TRBV9	TRBD2	TRBJ2-1	-	CASSDPNDSGRGVNEQFF	TGTGCCAGCAGCGACCCCAATGATAGCGGGAGGGGGGTCAATGAGCAGTTCTTC
TRBV7-2	-	TRBJ1-1	-	CASSSAGFLRNTEAFF	TGTGCCAGCAGCTCCGCAGGGTTCCTGAGGAACACTGAAGCTTTCTTT
TRBV7-3	TRBD1	TRBJ2-2	-	CASSFTGDTGELFF	TGTGCCAGCAGCTTTACAGGGGACACCGGGGAGCTGTTTTTT
TRBV4-2	TRBD1	TRBJ2-5	-	CASSQDGTTGVRETQYF	TGTGCCAGCAGCCAAGATGGTACAACAGGGGTGCGGGAGACCCAGTACTTC
TRBV3-1/TRBV3-2	-	TRBJ2-5	-	CASSHSSPFFSETQYF	TGTGCCAGCAGCCACTCGAGCCCATTTTTCTCTGAGACCCAGTACTTC
TRBV4-3	TRBD2	TRBJ2-1	-	CASSQETSGDEYNEQFF	TGCGCCAGCAGCCAAGAGACTAGCGGGGATGAATACAATGAGCAGTTCTTC
TRBV5-1	TRBD1	TRBJ1-5	-	CASSAGTGNQPQHF	TGCGCCAGCAGCGCCGGGACAGGGAATCAGCCCCAGCATTTT
TRBV28	-	TRBJ1-1	-	CASSTTTRNTEAFF	TGTGCCAGCAGTACGACTACACGGAACACTGAAGCTTTCTTT
TRBV16	-	TRBJ1-2	-	CASSQNRQANYGYTF	TGTGCCAGCAGCCAAAATCGACAGGCAAACTATGGCTACACCTTC
TRBV29-1	TRBD1	TRBJ1-2	-	CSVSMGTEANYGYTF	TGCAGCGTTTCTATGGGGACAGAAGCTAACTATGGCTACACCTTC
TRBV10-2	-	TRBJ1-5	-	CASTEGSSSNQPQHF	TGCGCCAGCACGGAGGGCAGTTCTTCCAATCAGCCCCAGCATTTT
TRBV25-1	-	TRBJ1-1	-	CASLGGVEAFF	TGTGCCAGTCTCGGGGGTGTTGAAGCTTTCTTT
TRBV5-8	TRBD1	TRBJ2-1	-	CASTLGWRDREDEQFF	TGTGCCAGCACCCTGGGATGGAGGGACAGGGAGGATGAGCAGTTCTTC
TRBV11-3	-	TRBJ2-1	-	CASSPSGWEGENNEQFF	TGTGCCAGCAGCCCCTCGGGGTGGGAGGGGGAGAACAATGAGCAGTTCTTC
TRBV9	-	TRBJ1-3	-	CASSTRVSGNTIYF	TGTGCCAGCAGCACCAGGGTCTCTGGAAACACCATATATTTT
TRBV6-5	TRBD2	TRBJ2-7	-	CASSYGAAGGPKEQYF	TGTGCCAGCAGTTACGGGGCAGCGGGAGGGCCAAAGGAGCAGTACTTC
TRBV5-1	-	TRBJ2-7	-	CASSLGRGQGDSYEQYF	TGCGCCAGCAGCTTGGGGCGGGGGCAGGGGGACTCCTACGAGCAGTACTTC
TRBV5-6	-	TRBJ1-4	-	CASSLTGGTNEKLFF	TGTGCCAGCAGCTTGACGGGTGGCACTAATGAAAAACTGTTTTTT
TRBV29-1	-	TRBJ1-1	few	CSVERNQGAFF	TGCAGCGTTGAAAGGAATCAAGGAGCTTTCTTT
TRBV18	TRBD1	TRBJ2-1	-	CASSPRQGSSYNEQFF	TGTGCCAGCTCACCTCGACAGGGAAGCTCCTACAATGAGCAGTTCTTC
TRBV6-6	-	TRBJ2-7	few	CASSYSVAEQYF	TGTGCCAGCAGTTACTCCGTTGCTGAGCAGTACTTC
TRBV28	-	TRBJ1-5	-	CASSPRGWGRNQPQHF	TGTGCCAGCAGTCCACGAGGGTGGGGACGCAATCAGCCCCAGCATTTT
TRBV19	TRBD1	TRBJ2-4	-	CASSTRDSSLPYF	TGTGCCAGTAGCACTAGGGACAGTTCGTTACCGTACTTC
TRBV11-3	-	TRBJ2-3	-	CASSLFKGDTDTQYF	TGTGCCAGCAGCTTATTCAAGGGGGACACAGATACGCAGTATTTT
TRBV7-9	TRBD2	TRBJ2-7	-	CASSLTSGRGNEQYF	TGTGCCAGCAGCCTCACTAGCGGGAGAGGGAACGAGCAGTACTTC
TRBV3-1/TRBV3-2	-	TRBJ2-5	few	CASSQALQDGETQYF	TGTGCCAGCAGCCAAGCTCTACAGGATGGAGAGACCCAGTACTTC
TRBV28	-	TRBJ1-1	-	CASMQPASTEAFF	TGTGCCAGCATGCAGCCGGCGAGCACTGAAGCTTTCTTT
TRBV5-1	-	TRBJ1-1	-	CASRVSLNTEAFF	TGCGCCAGCAGAGTTAGCCTTAACACTGAAGCTTTCTTT
TRBV5-1	-	TRBJ1-2	-	CASSLEVAGSRPYGYTF	TGCGCCAGCAGCTTGGAGGTGGCGGGGTCGCGACCTTATGGCTACACCTTC
TRBV6-1	TRBD2	TRBJ2-5	few	CASSGLAGGGPQETQYF	TGTGCCAGCAGTGGACTAGCGGGAGGGGGGCCACAAGAGACCCAGTACTTC
TRBV3-1/TRBV3-2	TRBD2	TRBJ2-6	once	CASSPLSGDGANVLTF	TGTGCCAGCAGCCCTCTCAGCGGGGATGGGGCCAACGTCCTGACTTTC
TRBV4-1	-	TRBJ2-5	once	CASSDTGRSQETQYF	TGCGCCAGCAGCGATACCGGGAGATCCCAAGAGACCCAGTACTTC
TRBV27	TRBD1	TRBJ2-6	-	CASSQRPGQGSGANVLTF	TGTGCCAGCAGTCAAAGGCCGGGACAGGGCTCTGGGGCCAACGTCCTGACTTTC
TRBV29-1	-	TRBJ2-2	-	CSVVVGPNTGELFF	TGCAGCGTTGTGGTCGGGCCGAACACCGGGGAGCTGTTTTTT
TRBV7-9	-	TRBJ2-4	-	CASSLTISTGSKNIQYF	TGTGCCAGCAGCCTGACCATCTCGACAGGCTCCAAAAACATTCAGTACTTC
TRBV6-2/TRBV6-3	TRBD2	TRBJ2-3	-	CASSETSGSADTQYF	TGTGCCAGCAGTGAGACTAGCGGGAGCGCAGATACGCAGTATTTT
TRBV29-1	-	TRBJ2-3	-	CSVEDLWGQSDTQYF	TGCAGCGTTGAAGATCTCTGGGGGCAATCAGATACGCAGTATTTT